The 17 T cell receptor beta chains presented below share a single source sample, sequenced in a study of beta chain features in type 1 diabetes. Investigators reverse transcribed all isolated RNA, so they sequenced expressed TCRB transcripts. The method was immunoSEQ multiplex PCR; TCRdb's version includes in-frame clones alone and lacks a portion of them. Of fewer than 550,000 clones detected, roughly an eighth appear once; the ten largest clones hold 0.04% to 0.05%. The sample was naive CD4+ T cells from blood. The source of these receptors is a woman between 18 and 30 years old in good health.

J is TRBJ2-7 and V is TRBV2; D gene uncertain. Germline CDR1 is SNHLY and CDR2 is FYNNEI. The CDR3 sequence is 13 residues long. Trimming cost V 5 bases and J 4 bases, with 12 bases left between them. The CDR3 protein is CASSQGPLYEQYV. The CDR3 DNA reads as TGTGCCAGCAGTCAAGGACCCCTTTACGAGCAGTACGTC.

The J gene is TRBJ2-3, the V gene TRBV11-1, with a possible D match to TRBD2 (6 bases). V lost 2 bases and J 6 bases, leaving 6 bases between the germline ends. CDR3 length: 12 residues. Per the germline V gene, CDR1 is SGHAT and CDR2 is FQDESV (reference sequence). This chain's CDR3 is CASSLLADTQYF. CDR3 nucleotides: TGTGCCAGCAGCTTACTAGCGGATACGCAGTATTTT.

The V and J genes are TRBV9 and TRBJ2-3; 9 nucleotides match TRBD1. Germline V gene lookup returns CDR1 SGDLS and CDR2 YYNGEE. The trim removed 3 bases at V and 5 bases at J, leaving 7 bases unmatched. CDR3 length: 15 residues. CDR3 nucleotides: TGTGCCAGCAGCGCGCACCGGGACAGGGAAGATACGCAGTATTTT. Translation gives CASSAHRDREDTQYF. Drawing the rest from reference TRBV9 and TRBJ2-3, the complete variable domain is DSGVTQTPKHLITATGQRVTLRCSPRSGDLSVYWYQQSLDQGLQFLIQYYNGEERAKGNILERFSAQQFPDLHSELNLSSLELGDSALYFCASSAHRDREDTQYFGPGTRLTVL.

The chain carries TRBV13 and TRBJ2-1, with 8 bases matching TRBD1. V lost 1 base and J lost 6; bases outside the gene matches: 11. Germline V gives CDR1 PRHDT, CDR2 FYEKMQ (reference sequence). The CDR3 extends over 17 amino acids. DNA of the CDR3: TGTGCCAGCAGCTTAGCTTTCCCGGACAGGGATTCCAATGAGCAGTTCTTC. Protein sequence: CASSLAFPDRDSNEQFF. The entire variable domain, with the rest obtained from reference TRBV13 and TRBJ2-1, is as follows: AAGVIQSPRHLIKEKRETATLKCYPIPRHDTVYWYQQGPGQDPQFLISFYEKMQSDKGSIPDRFSAQQFSDYHSELNMSSLELGDSALYFCASSLAFPDRDSNEQFFGPGTRLTVL.

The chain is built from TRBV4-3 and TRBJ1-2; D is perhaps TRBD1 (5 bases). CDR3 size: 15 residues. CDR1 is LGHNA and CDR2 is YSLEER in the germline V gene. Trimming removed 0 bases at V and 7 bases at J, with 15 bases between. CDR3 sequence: CASSQDLPGLGGYTF. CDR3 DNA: TGCGCCAGCAGCCAAGATCTTCCGGGGCTGGGTGGCTACACCTTC.

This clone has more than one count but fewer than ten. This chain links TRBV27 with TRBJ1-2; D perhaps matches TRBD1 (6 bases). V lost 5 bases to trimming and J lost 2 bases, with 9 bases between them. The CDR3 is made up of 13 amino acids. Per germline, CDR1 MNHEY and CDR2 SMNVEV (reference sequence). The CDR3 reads CASSTGQNYGYTF. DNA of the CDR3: TGTGCCAGCAGTACCGGACAGAACTATGGCTACACCTTC.

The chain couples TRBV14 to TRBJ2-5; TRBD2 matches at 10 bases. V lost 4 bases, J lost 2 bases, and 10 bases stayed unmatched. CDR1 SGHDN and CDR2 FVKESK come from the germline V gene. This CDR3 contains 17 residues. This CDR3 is CASSRWRVAGGQETQYF. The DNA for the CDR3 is TGTGCCAGCAGCCGGTGGCGGGTAGCGGGAGGTCAAGAGACCCAGTACTTC.

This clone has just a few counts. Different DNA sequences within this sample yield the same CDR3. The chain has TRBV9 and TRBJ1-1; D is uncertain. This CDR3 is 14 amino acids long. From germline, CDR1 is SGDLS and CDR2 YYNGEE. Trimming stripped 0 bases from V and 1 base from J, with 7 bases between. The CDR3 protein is CASSVVVGNTEAFF. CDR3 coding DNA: TGTGCCAGCAGCGTAGTTGTGGGGAACACTGAAGCTTTCTTT.

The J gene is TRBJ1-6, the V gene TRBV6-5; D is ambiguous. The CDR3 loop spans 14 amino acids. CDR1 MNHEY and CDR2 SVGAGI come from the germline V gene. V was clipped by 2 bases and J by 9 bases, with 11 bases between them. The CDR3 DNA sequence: TGTGCCAGCAGTTACGTGCGGGTGGGTTCACCCCTCCACTTT. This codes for CASSYVRVGSPLHF.

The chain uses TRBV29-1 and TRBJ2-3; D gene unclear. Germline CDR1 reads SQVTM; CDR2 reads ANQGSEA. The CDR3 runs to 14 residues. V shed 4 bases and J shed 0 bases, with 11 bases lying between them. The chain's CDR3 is CSVGTGASTDTQYF. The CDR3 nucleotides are TGCAGCGTTGGGACCGGAGCTAGCACAGATACGCAGTATTTT.

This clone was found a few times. The CDR3 sequence: CASSPSGDPTDTQYF. The CDR3 region has the DNA TGTGCCAGCAGCCCCTCAGGGGATCCCACAGATACGCAGTATTTT. V gene TRBV7-3 combines with J gene TRBJ2-3, with D perhaps TRBD1 (6 bases). The CDR3 has 15 amino acids. V was clipped by 5 bases and J by 2 bases, with 14 bases between them. Germline V gene data show CDR1 as SGHTA and CDR2 as FQGTGA.

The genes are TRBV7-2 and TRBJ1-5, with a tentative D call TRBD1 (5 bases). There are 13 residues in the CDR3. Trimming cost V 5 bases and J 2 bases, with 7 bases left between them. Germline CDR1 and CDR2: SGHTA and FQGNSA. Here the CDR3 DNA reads TGTGCCAGCAGCATCAGGGGCAATCAGCCCCAGCATTTT. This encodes CASSIRGNQPQHF. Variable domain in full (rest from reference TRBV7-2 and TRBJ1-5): GAGVSQSPSNKVTEKGKDVELRCDPISGHTALYWYRQSLGQGLEFLIYFQGNSAPDKSGLPSDRFSAERTGGSVSTLTIQRTQQEDSAVYLCASSIRGNQPQHFGDGTRLSIL.

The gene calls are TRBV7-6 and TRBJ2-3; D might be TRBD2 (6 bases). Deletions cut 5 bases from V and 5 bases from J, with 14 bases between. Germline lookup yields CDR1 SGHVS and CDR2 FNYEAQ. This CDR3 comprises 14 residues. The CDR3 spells CASSPGGQRDTQYF. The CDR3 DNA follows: TGTGCCAGCAGCCCCGGGGGTCAGCGAGATACGCAGTATTTT. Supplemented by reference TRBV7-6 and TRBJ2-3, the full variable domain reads GAGVSQSPRYKVTKRGQDVALRCDPISGHVSLYWYRQALGQGPEFLTYFNYEAQQDKSGLPNDRFSAERPEGSISTLTIQRTEQRDSAMYRCASSPGGQRDTQYFGPGTRLTVL.

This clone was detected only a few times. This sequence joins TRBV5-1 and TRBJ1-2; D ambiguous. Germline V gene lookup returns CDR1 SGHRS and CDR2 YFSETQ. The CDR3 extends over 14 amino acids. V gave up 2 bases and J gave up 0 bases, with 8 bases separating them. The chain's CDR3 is CASSFGFTNYGYTF. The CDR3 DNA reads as TGCGCCAGCAGCTTCGGATTTACTAACTATGGCTACACCTTC.

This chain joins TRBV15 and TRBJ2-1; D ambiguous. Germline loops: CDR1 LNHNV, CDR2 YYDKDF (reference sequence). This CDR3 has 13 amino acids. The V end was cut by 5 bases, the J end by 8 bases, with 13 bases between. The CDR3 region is CATSQSEVDEQFF. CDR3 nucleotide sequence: TGTGCCACCAGCCAGTCAGAAGTGGATGAGCAGTTCTTC.

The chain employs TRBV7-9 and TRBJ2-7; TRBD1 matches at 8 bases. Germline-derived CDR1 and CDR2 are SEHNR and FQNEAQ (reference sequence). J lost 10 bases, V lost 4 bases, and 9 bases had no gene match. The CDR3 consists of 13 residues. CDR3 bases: TGTGCCAGCAGCTCCTCGGGACAGGAGAAACAGTACGTC. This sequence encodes CASSSSGQEKQYV.

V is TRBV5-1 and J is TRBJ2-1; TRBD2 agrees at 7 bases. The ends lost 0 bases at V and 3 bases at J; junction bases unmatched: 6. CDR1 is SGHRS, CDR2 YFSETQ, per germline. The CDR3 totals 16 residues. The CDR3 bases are TGCGCCAGCAGCTTGGCCCCGGGAGGCCACTACAATGAGCAGTTCTTC. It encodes CASSLAPGGHYNEQFF.